Sequencing of this TCR beta chain was carried out in a study of PD-1 blockade in mismatch repair-deficient tumors. Germline-derived CDR1 and CDR2 are SGHTA and FQGNSA. Trimming took off 5 bases at V and 4 bases at J, with 9 bases between the two ends. This CDR3 is built from 12 residues. Repertoires were generated with immunoSEQ multiplex PCR, while TCRdb's copy carries only in-frame clones and drops some. The sample gives some 45,000 clones, over 60% of which show up once; under 3.5% is in the top ten. The sequence was collected from an adult with mismatch repair-deficient cancer. The V call is TRBV7-2, the J call TRBJ2-7; no definite D call. Sequencing was performed on PBMCs, taken before pembrolizumab treatment. CDR3 sequence (DNA): TGTGCCAGCAGCCTTGACTGGTACGAGCAGTACTTC. As protein: CASSLDWYEQYF. The full variable domain, completed using reference TRBV7-2 and TRBJ2-7, is GAGVSQSPSNKVTEKGKDVELRCDPISGHTALYWYRQSLGQGLEFLIYFQGNSAPDKSGLPSDRFSAERTGGSVSTLTIQRTQQEDSAVYLCASSLDWYEQYFGPGTRLTVT.